The next 5 T cell receptor beta chains were all read from a single sample in a study of neoadjuvant nivolumab and ipilimumab in lung cancer. TCRdb's table, derived via immunoSEQ multiplex PCR, lists solely in-frame clones and lacks some. The sample lists over 25,000 clones, roughly nine tenths seen once, with 2% to 2.5% in the top ten. The sample in question was peripheral blood, obtained after neoadjuvant nivolumab, alone or with ipilimumab, at or shortly before surgery. The receptors were sampled from an adult with non-small cell lung cancer.

The J gene is TRBJ1-1, the V gene TRBV5-6, with D possibly being TRBD1 (5 bases). V dropped 4 bases and J dropped 5 bases, with 24 bases sitting between them. CDR1 is SGHDT, CDR2 YYEEEE, per germline. The CDR3 is 17 residues long. CDR3 loop: CASSKTTMGWGGTEAFF. CDR3 bases: TGTGCCAGCAGCAAAACAACAATGGGCTGGGGGGGAACTGAAGCTTTCTTT.

The table lists this clone with a count of one. The rearrangement links TRBV11-2 to TRBJ2-2, with 12 bases aligning to TRBD1. The length of the CDR3 is 15 residues. After removal of 4 bases from V and 6 bases from J, the junction contained 3 bases not matched to a gene. Germline V gene lookup returns CDR1 SGHAT and CDR2 FQNNGV. Here the CDR3 DNA reads TGTGCCAGCAGCTGGGACAGGGGGCGAGCCGGGGAGCTGTTTTTT. Translated: CASSWDRGRAGELFF.

The chain employs TRBV7-9 and TRBJ1-5; D ambiguous. The CDR3 sequence is 12 residues long. The V end lost 0 bases, the J end lost 5 bases, and 2 bases lay between the germline ends. The germline V gene encodes CDR1 SEHNR and CDR2 FQNEAQ (reference sequence). The CDR3 is CASSLAYQPQHF. CDR3 DNA: TGTGCCAGCAGCTTAGCCTATCAGCCCCAGCATTTT.

The chain uses TRBV15 and TRBJ2-5; D perhaps matches TRBD1 (6 bases). V dropped 5 bases and J dropped 0 bases, with 10 bases sitting between them. Germline V gives CDR1 LNHNV, CDR2 YYDKDF (reference sequence). The CDR3 has 14 amino acids. CDR3 sequence: CATSPGDNQETQYF. CDR3 sequence (DNA): TGTGCCACCAGCCCTGGGGACAACCAAGAGACCCAGTACTTC.

The rearrangement links TRBV2 to TRBJ1-1; 7 bases agree with TRBD1. V shed 7 bases and J 3 bases; nucleotides not matched to a gene: 8. The CDR3 sequence is 14 residues long. Per the germline V gene, CDR1 is SNHLY and CDR2 is FYNNEI. CDR3 protein: CASIRTGGDTEAFF. In DNA form, the CDR3 reads TGTGCCAGCATTCGGACAGGAGGGGACACTGAAGCTTTCTTT.